This T cell receptor (beta chain) was sequenced during a study of OX40 agonist ivuxolimab in advanced cancers. Study-level information: Hepatocellular carcinoma, melanoma, renal cell or head and neck cancer was diagnosed in the dose-escalation patients. The eligibility criteria allowed prior anti-PD-1, anti-PD-L1 or anti-CTLA-4 therapy, and around 40% had some.

To note about this clone: Its antigen is undetermined.

Germline V gene data show CDR1 as KGHSH and CDR2 as LQKENI. The CDR3 is 13 residues long. Trimming took off 6 bases at V and 6 bases at J, with 14 bases between the two ends. Assay used: immunoSEQ multiplex PCR; TCRdb lists only in-frame clones, some missing. The sample yields approximately 21,000 clones, about 80% seen once. Whole-study findings and limits: Relative to CD4+, CD8+ T cells held more expanded clones on average. Among some nonresponders, normalized T-cell clonal expansion was also low.

The clonotype was recovered from an adult with an advanced solid tumor such as melanoma, head and neck, liver or kidney cancer. Sequences were derived from CD4+ or CD8+ T cells sorted from blood, sampled in a trial of the OX40 agonist ivuxolimab. This sequence joins TRBV18 and TRBJ1-1, with a tentative D call TRBD1 (5 bases). CDR3 coding DNA: TGTGCCAGCTCGGAGGTGGGGGTCCCTGAAGCTTTCTTT. Translated, it gives CASSEVGVPEAFF.